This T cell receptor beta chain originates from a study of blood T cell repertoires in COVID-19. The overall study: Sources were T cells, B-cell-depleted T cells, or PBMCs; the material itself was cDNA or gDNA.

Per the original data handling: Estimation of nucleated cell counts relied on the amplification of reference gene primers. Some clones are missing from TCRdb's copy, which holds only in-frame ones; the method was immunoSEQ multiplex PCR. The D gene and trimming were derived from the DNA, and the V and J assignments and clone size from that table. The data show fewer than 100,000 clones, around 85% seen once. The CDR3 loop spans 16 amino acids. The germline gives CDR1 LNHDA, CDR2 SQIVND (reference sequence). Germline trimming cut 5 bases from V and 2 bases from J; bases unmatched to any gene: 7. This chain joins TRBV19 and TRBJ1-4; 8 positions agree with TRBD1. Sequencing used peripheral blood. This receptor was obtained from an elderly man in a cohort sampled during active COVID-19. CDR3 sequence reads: CASSPLGQGTNEKLFF. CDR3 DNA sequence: TGTGCCAGTAGTCCCCTTGGACAGGGCACTAATGAAAAACTGTTTTTT. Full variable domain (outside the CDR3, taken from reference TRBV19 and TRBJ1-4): DGGITQSPKYLFRKEGQNVTLSCEQNLNHDAMYWYRQDPGQGLRLIYYSQIVNDFQKGDIAEGYSVSREKKESFPLTVTSAQKNPTAFYLCASSPLGQGTNEKLFFGSGTQLSVL.